A selection of T cell receptor beta chains follows, all from one sample in a study of shared clonotypes between healthy human individuals. Using immunoSEQ multiplex PCR, the repertoire was profiled, and TCRdb retains in-frame clones only, with some absent. The repertoire includes millions of clones, approximately 95% of them detected once, and about 0.39% sits in the top ten. Material for sequencing was naive CD4+ T cells from PBMCs. The receptors originated from a man aged 18 to 35 in good health. Some clones in this sample may be carry-over from other donors' samples. Each CDR3 is given with its conserved first and last residue. Each record gives: V gene, D gene, J gene, clone size, CDR3 protein, CDR3 DNA. D genes are given only for firm matches. Not every row has a clone size; where given, it reads once, few, many or a size class.

>TRBV6-5|TRBD1|TRBJ2-7|NA
CASRRQGASEQYF
TGTGCCAGCAGAAGACAGGGGGCTAGCGAGCAGTACTTC
>TRBV18|TRBD1|TRBJ2-5|once
CASSRIGSGTGSQETQYF
TGTGCCAGCTCACGTATTGGCTCCGGGACAGGGTCACAAGAGACCCAGTACTTC
>TRBV14|NA|TRBJ2-7|NA
CASSQRTDTYEQYF
TGTGCCAGCAGCCAACGGACTGATACCTACGAGCAGTACTTC
>TRBV5-6|NA|TRBJ2-7|NA
CASSLVDGAYEQYF
TGTGCCAGCAGCTTGGTGGACGGCGCCTACGAGCAGTACTTC
>TRBV6-1|TRBD1|TRBJ1-2|NA
CASSDLRGDRGNGYTF
TGTGCCAGCAGTGACCTACGGGGGGACAGGGGAAATGGCTACACCTTC
>TRBV29-1|TRBD1|TRBJ1-1|NA
CSGGDRGRRMNTEAFF
TGCAGCGGCGGGGACAGGGGGCGACGAATGAACACTGAAGCTTTCTTT
>TRBV5-1|NA|TRBJ1-3|NA
CASSGAAASGNTIYF
TGCGCCAGCAGCGGCGCGGCGGCCTCTGGAAACACCATATATTTT
>TRBV5-1|NA|TRBJ2-7|NA
CASSLDTVRGPYEQYF
TGCGCCAGCAGCTTGGATACAGTCCGGGGCCCCTACGAGCAGTACTTC
>TRBV11-2|NA|TRBJ2-1|NA
CASSFTGISYNEQFF
TGTGCCAGCAGCTTCACGGGCATCTCCTACAATGAGCAGTTCTTC
>TRBV5-8|NA|TRBJ2-5|NA
CASSLAGTKETQYF
TGTGCCAGCAGCTTGGCAGGCACGAAAGAGACCCAGTACTTC
>TRBV18|TRBD1|TRBJ2-7|NA
CASFRDSEPYEQYF
TGCGCCAGCTTCCGGGACAGCGAACCCTACGAGCAGTACTTC
>TRBV18|TRBD1|TRBJ1-2|NA
CASSQGQGTYGYTF
TGTGCCAGCTCACAGGGACAGGGTACCTATGGCTACACCTTC
>TRBV20-1|TRBD1|TRBJ1-2|NA
CRGTANYGYTF
TGCAGAGGGACAGCCAACTATGGCTACACCTTC
>TRBV7-3|NA|TRBJ2-7|once
CASSLTPGPSYEQYF
TGTGCCAGCAGCCTAACTCCGGGACCATCCTACGAGCAGTACTTC
>TRBV19|NA|TRBJ1-5|NA
CASSISGIGKPQHF
TGTGCCAGTAGTATTAGTGGGATCGGAAAGCCCCAGCATTTT
>TRBV6-5|NA|TRBJ2-5|NA
CASSSGGYSQETQYF
TGTGCCAGCAGTTCCGGCGGGTACTCCCAAGAGACCCAGTACTTC
>TRBV28|NA|TRBJ1-4|once
CASSLYRESLLKTNEKLFF
TGTGCCAGCAGTTTATACCGGGAATCCTTATTGAAAACTAATGAAAAACTGTTTTTT
>TRBV9|TRBD1|TRBJ1-3|NA
CASSPYRGAVGNTIYF
TGTGCCAGCAGTCCTTACAGGGGAGCGGTCGGAAACACCATATATTTT
>TRBV11-3|NA|TRBJ2-7|once
CASSPYGSSYEQYF
TGTGCCAGCAGCCCTTATGGGTCCTCCTACGAGCAGTACTTC
>TRBV14|TRBD1|TRBJ2-1|NA
CASSRQGWNEQFF
TGTGCCAGCAGTCGACAGGGTTGGAATGAGCAGTTCTTC
>TRBV19|NA|TRBJ2-7|NA
CASSIVGSSYEQYF
TGTGCCAGTAGTATAGTCGGCAGTTCCTACGAGCAGTACTTC
>TRBV11-3|TRBD2|TRBJ2-1|NA
CASSTSTAGGPGEQFF
TGTGCCAGCAGCACATCCACAGCGGGAGGGCCAGGGGAGCAGTTCTTC
>TRBV28|NA|TRBJ1-2|NA
CASSFSTLGYTF
TGTGCCAGCAGCTTCTCCACATTGGGCTACACCTTC
>TRBV5-4|NA|TRBJ2-7|NA
CASSLRDGSAEQYF
TGTGCCAGCAGCCTACGGGACGGATCTGCGGAGCAGTACTTC
>TRBV6-5|NA|TRBJ2-3|NA
CASTKKGRQQDTQYF
TGTGCCAGCACCAAGAAGGGACGACAACAAGATACGCAGTATTTT
>TRBV5-6|TRBD1|TRBJ1-2|NA
CASSIGQVNYGYTF
TGTGCCAGCAGCATAGGACAGGTTAACTATGGCTACACCTTC
>TRBV16|TRBD1|TRBJ1-5|NA
CASSLRGQGSQPQHF
TGTGCCAGCAGCCTCAGGGGACAGGGGAGTCAGCCCCAGCATTTT
>TRBV19|NA|TRBJ2-1|NA
CASSMERNSYNEQFF
TGTGCCAGTAGTATGGAGCGGAACTCCTACAATGAGCAGTTCTTC
>TRBV2|NA|TRBJ1-2|few
CASSEVNYGYTF
TGTGCCAGCAGTGAAGTCAACTATGGCTACACCTTC
>TRBV5-1|TRBD2|TRBJ2-2|NA
CASHLAGGLGGELFF
TGCGCCAGCCACCTAGCGGGAGGGCTTGGCGGGGAGCTGTTTTTT
>TRBV28|NA|TRBJ2-2|NA
CASSFDGGGTGELFF
TGTGCCAGCAGTTTCGATGGGGGAGGCACCGGGGAGCTGTTTTTT
>TRBV19|TRBD2|TRBJ2-7|NA
CASSRRDYVSYEQYF
TGTGCCAGTAGTAGACGGGACTACGTTTCCTACGAGCAGTACTTC
>TRBV15|NA|TRBJ2-5|NA
CATSRDRVTQYF
TGTGCCACCAGCAGAGATAGGGTGACCCAGTACTTC
>TRBV15|NA|TRBJ2-3|NA
CATSPSSVSTDTQYF
TGTGCCACCAGCCCCTCTAGCGTTAGCACAGATACGCAGTATTTT
>TRBV30|TRBD2|TRBJ2-3|NA
CARGTSGRATNF
TGTGCCAGAGGGACTAGCGGGAGGGCCACGAATTTT
>TRBV5-1|TRBD1|TRBJ1-4|NA
CASSFTGGGKLFF
TGCGCCAGCAGCTTCACAGGGGGCGGAAAACTGTTTTTT
>TRBV9|TRBD1|TRBJ2-7|NA
CASSKGQGEGEQYF
TGTGCCAGCAGCAAGGGACAGGGGGAGGGCGAGCAGTACTTC
>TRBV21-1|NA|TRBJ1-2|NA
CASSKSGQATCYGYTF
TGTGCCAGCAGCAAATCCGGGCAGGCAACTTGCTATGGCTACACCTTC
>TRBV28|TRBD1|TRBJ2-5|once
CASSLGQGRTQYF
TGTGCCAGCAGCCTCGGACAGGGTCGGACCCAGTACTTC
>TRBV30|NA|TRBJ1-4|few
CAWSVREKLFF
TGTGCCTGGAGTGTACGTGAAAAACTGTTTTTT
>TRBV7-3|NA|TRBJ1-1|NA
CASSIDRNVKAFF
TGTGCCAGCAGCATCGACAGAAATGTGAAAGCTTTCTTT
>TRBV4-3|NA|TRBJ1-3|NA
CASSQDWRGSGNTIYF
TGCGCCAGCAGCCAAGATTGGCGGGGCTCTGGAAACACCATATATTTT
>TRBV5-1|TRBD2|TRBJ2-7|NA
CASSPGAGGGLGEQYF
TGCGCCAGCAGCCCCGGAGCGGGCGGGGGGCTTGGGGAGCAGTACTTC